This TCR beta chain was recovered during a study of T cells after yellow fever vaccination. Each CDR3 protein gets one entry after TCRdb re-called the 5' RACE reads with MiXCR. The data contain hundreds of thousands of distinct CDR3 sequences, about 17% of them singletons. This clonotype was counted between two and nine times. Its antigen is still unknown. Germline V gene lookup returns CDR1 SGHTA and CDR2 FQGNSA. The J segment lost 11 bases and the V segment lost 4 bases, leaving 12 bases of the junction unmatched. The CDR3 has 14 residues. Findings and limits, study-wide: Peaking on day 5 versus 15, the secondary response was faster but weaker.

The chain joins TRBV7-2 to TRBJ1-2; 8 nucleotides match TRBD1. Sequenced here: PBMCs, sampled before the yellow fever booster vaccination. The receptor's source is a man between 18 and 35 years old who received the YFV17D yellow fever vaccine. Here the CDR3 reads CASSSAPGGAGYTF. The CDR3 DNA sequence: TGTGCCAGCAGCTCCGCGCCAGGGGGCGCGGGATACACCTTC.